These 15 T cell receptor beta chains originate from one sample sequenced in a study of shared clonotypes between healthy human individuals. Assay used: immunoSEQ multiplex PCR; TCRdb lists only in-frame clones, some missing. In the table there are around 1,900,000 clones, 93% of which are singletons. Positive CCR7 selection of CD45RO-negative cells yielded the naive CD8 cells, and terminally differentiated effector memory CD45RA+ cells were excluded. The sample was naive CD8+ T cells from PBMCs. The receptors stem from a man between 18 and 35 years old in good health. Some clones in this sample may be carry-over from other donors' samples.

The chain is built from TRBV13 and TRBJ1-1; D unresolved. V lost 0 bases and J 7 bases, leaving 9 bases between the germline ends. The CDR3 is 13 amino acids. The germline gives CDR1 PRHDT, CDR2 FYEKMQ (reference sequence). The CDR3 nucleotides read TGTGCCAGCAGCTTAGGGGCCTCGGGTGAAGCTTTCTTT. Amino acids: CASSLGASGEAFF. Looking up the rest from reference TRBV13 and TRBJ1-1 gives the full variable domain: AAGVIQSPRHLIKEKRETATLKCYPIPRHDTVYWYQQGPGQDPQFLISFYEKMQSDKGSIPDRFSAQQFSDYHSELNMSSLELGDSALYFCASSLGASGEAFFGQGTRLTVV.

This chain links TRBV28 with TRBJ1-5; 11 nucleotides align to TRBD1. Germline CDR1 and CDR2: MDHEN and SYDVKM. The CDR3 length is 15 residues. The ends lost 5 bases at V and 7 bases at J; junction bases unmatched: 7. The CDR3 here is CASSTRTGGHQPQHF. CDR3 nucleotide sequence: TGTGCCAGCAGTACCAGGACAGGGGGCCACCAGCCCCAGCATTTT.

The V and J genes are TRBV5-1 and TRBJ1-1; TRBD1 is a possible D gene (5 bases). Trimming removed 3 bases at V and 3 bases at J, with 18 bases between. Per the germline V gene, CDR1 is SGHRS and CDR2 is YFSETQ. CDR3 size: 16 residues. The CDR3 sequence: CASSSTYTDIHTEAFF. The CDR3, as DNA: TGCGCCAGCAGCTCGACTTATACGGACATTCACACTGAAGCTTTCTTT. The variable domain in full, completed from reference TRBV5-1 and TRBJ1-1, reads KAGVTQTPRYLIKTRGQQVTLSCSPISGHRSVSWYQQTPGQGLQFLFEYFSETQRNKGNFPGRFSGRQFSNSRSEMNVSTLELGDSALYLCASSSTYTDIHTEAFFGQGTRLTVV.

This chain uses TRBV5-3 with TRBJ2-2; 7 positions match TRBD2. TRBV5-3 is an ORF, with its function uncertain. This CDR3 contains 16 residues. Trimming cost V 7 bases and J 3 bases; bases outside gene matches: 12. The CDR3 region is CARLVAGRGDTGELFF. The CDR3 DNA reads TGTGCCAGATTAGTAGCGGGCCGGGGGGACACCGGGGAGCTGTTTTTT.

The V and J genes are TRBV7-9 and TRBJ2-7, with TRBD1 matching over 7 bases. V was pared by 4 bases and J by 2 bases, with 11 bases of the junction left unmatched. Germline CDR1 and CDR2: SEHNR and FQNEAQ (reference sequence). The CDR3 is made up of 16 amino acids. In nucleotides, the CDR3 is TGTGCCAGCAGCTCTTCCGGGACAGCGAGACCCTACGAGCAGTACTTC. Translated, it gives CASSSSGTARPYEQYF.

Details on this clone: The sample holds other DNA sequences that translate to the same CDR3. The chain recombines TRBV6-5 with TRBJ1-2; 10 bases match TRBD1. Germline assignment: CDR1 MNHEY and CDR2 SVGAGI. CDR3 length: 15 amino acids. V dropped 2 bases and J dropped 3; count of bases not matched to a gene: 3. The CDR3 loop is CASSYGTGVHYGYTF. The CDR3 DNA reads as TGTGCCAGCAGTTACGGGACAGGGGTTCACTATGGCTACACCTTC.

The chain has TRBV21-1 and TRBJ2-2; the table's D gene call, TRBD2, was not cross checked with the DNA. TRBV21-1 is reported as a pseudogene. The CDR3 is made up of 18 amino acids. CDR3 in amino acids: CASSKEDTGGRWFGELFF. CDR3 nucleotides: TGTGCCAGCAGCAAGGAAGATACTGGAGGGCGGTGGTTCGGGGAGCTGTTTTTT.

Notes on this clone: Other DNA sequences in this sample translate to the same CDR3. V is TRBV5-6 and J is TRBJ2-7; 10 bases are a match to TRBD2. The CDR3 is 15 residues long. V dropped 2 bases and J dropped 3; count of bases not matched to a gene: 5. Germline loops: CDR1 SGHDT, CDR2 YYEEEE. CDR3 coding DNA: TGTGCCAGCAGCTTATCCCTAGCGGGGGACTACGAGCAGTACTTC. Translated, it gives CASSLSLAGDYEQYF.

The chain links TRBV7-6 to TRBJ2-7; TRBD2 matches at 10 bases. Trimming took 3 bases from V and 3 from J; bases not matched to a gene: 8. Per the germline V gene, CDR1 is SGHVS and CDR2 is FNYEAQ. CDR3 size: 16 residues. Written as DNA, the CDR3 is TGTGCCAGCAGCTTGGATGGACTAGCGGCGGGCTACGAGCAGTACTTC. Translation: CASSLDGLAAGYEQYF. Using reference TRBV7-6 and TRBJ2-7 for the parts outside the CDR3, the full variable domain is GAGVSQSPRYKVTKRGQDVALRCDPISGHVSLYWYRQALGQGPEFLTYFNYEAQQDKSGLPNDRFSAERPEGSISTLTIQRTEQRDSAMYRCASSLDGLAAGYEQYFGPGTRLTVT.

The chain is built from TRBV6-4 and TRBJ2-1; TRBD2 matches 10 bases. The V gene end was trimmed by 4 bases and the J gene end by 5 bases; junction bases not matched to a gene: 5. The CDR3 sequence is 15 residues long. CDR1 is MRHNA and CDR2 is SNTAGT in the germline V gene. CDR3 in DNA: TGTGCCAGCAGTGCCCGGCTAGCGGGAGACAATGAGCAGTTCTTC. It codes for CASSARLAGDNEQFF.

This chain links TRBV27 with TRBJ1-5; 8 bases map to TRBD1. Germline V CDR1 and CDR2: MNHEY, SMNVEV (reference sequence). CDR3 length equals 13 residues. The trim removed 6 bases at V and 3 bases at J, leaving 1 base unmatched. The CDR3 loop is CASRGQDNQPQHF. The CDR3, as DNA: TGTGCCAGCAGGGGACAGGACAATCAGCCCCAGCATTTT.

The chain couples TRBV6-1 to TRBJ1-2, with TRBD1 matching 8 bases. Losses at the gene ends were 5 bases for V and 6 bases for J; bases not matched to a gene: 5. CDR3 length equals 13 residues. Germline V CDR1 and CDR2: MNHNS, SASEGT. The CDR3 loop reads CASSMTGVNGYTF. The CDR3, as DNA: TGTGCCAGCAGTATGACAGGGGTCAATGGCTACACCTTC.

Concerning this clone itself: Other DNA sequences of this sample code for an identical CDR3. The V and J genes are TRBV27 and TRBJ2-1; no firm D call. Germline CDR1 is MNHEY and CDR2 is SMNVEV (reference sequence). This CDR3 contains 15 residues. Trimming took off 0 bases at V and 3 bases at J, with 9 bases between the two ends. The CDR3 coding sequence is TGTGCCAGCAGTTTATCGGGCAGGATCTACAATGAGCAGTTCTTC. Protein product: CASSLSGRIYNEQFF.

As for this clone: At one of its ends the junction is not consistent with the germline gene, which may arise from a read error. Other DNA variants within this sample encode the same CDR3. V and J are TRBV7-8 and TRBJ2-7; 13 bases map to TRBD2. The CDR3 consists of 16 residues. Per germline, CDR1 SGHVS and CDR2 FQNEAQ. CDR3 bases: TGTGCCAGCAGCCTAGCACTAGCGGGAGGGCCGTACGAGCAGTACTTC. Translation: CASSLALAGGPYEQYF. The whole variable domain, remainder taken from reference TRBV7-8 and TRBJ2-7, is GAGVSQSPRYKVAKRGQDVALRCDPISGHVSLFWYQQALGQGPEFLTYFQNEAQLDKSGLPSDRFFAERPEGSVSTLKIQRTQQEDSAVYLCASSLALAGGPYEQYFGPGTRLTVT.

The rearrangement uses TRBV2 and TRBJ1-2; D is undetermined. The germline V and J ends were trimmed by 8 bases and 1 base, with 17 bases remaining between them. The CDR3 is 15 residues long. Per the germline V gene, CDR1 is SNHLY and CDR2 is FYNNEI. The DNA of the CDR3 is TGTGCCAGCGGGTCCTTGGAGACACTTAACTATGGCTACACCTTC. Protein sequence: CASGSLETLNYGYTF.